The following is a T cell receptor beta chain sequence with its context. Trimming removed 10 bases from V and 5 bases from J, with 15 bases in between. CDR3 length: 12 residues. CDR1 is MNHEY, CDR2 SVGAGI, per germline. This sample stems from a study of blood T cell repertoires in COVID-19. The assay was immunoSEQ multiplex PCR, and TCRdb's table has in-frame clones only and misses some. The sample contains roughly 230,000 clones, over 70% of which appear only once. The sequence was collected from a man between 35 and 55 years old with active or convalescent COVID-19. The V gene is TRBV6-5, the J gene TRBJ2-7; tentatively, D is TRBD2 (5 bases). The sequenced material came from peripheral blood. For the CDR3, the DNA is TGTGCCACCCTCGGACTCGTCAACGAGCAGTACTTC. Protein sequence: CATLGLVNEQYF.